This TCR beta chain was identified in a study of shared clonotypes between healthy human individuals (dated by TCRdb to the early 2020s). Study-level background: Three men and two women, aged 18 to 49 years, made up the cohort. To estimate repertoire size and how much clonotype sharing occurs between individuals, the study deeply sequenced the blood TCR repertoires of about 5 healthy adults. Each donor's leukapheresis produced roughly between roughly 0.9 and 9 billion PBMCs. Libraries were prepared and TCR repertoires were sequenced by different laboratories using diverse techniques, in order to increase sequencing depth and limit assay-specific biases. For each donor, CD4 naive and CD4 memory were each run on three plates, CD8 naive on two plates, and CD8 memory on one plate. The research as a whole found: The genetic and exposure-history diversity represented was limited by the small number of donors. Larger estimated clonotype richness was generally found for naive subsets than for memory subsets. Sampling was restricted to blood, and TCR repertoires in tissue are likely to differ from TCR repertoires in blood. Pairwise subsampling indicated that sequencing depth was expected to affect the degree of clonotype sharing among donors. Higher generation probabilities were observed for clonotypes shared by all four sorted-subset donors than for non-shared clonotypes. When several donors were compared, the shared fraction of clonotypes was 5% to 6.5% for naive CD4, approximately 3.3% for naive CD8, roughly 2.3% for memory CD4, and less than 0.45% for memory CD8. Rarefaction of sorted-subset datasets indicated incomplete sequencing despite the large sequencing depth.

V ends up 6 bases short and J 7 bases short, with an unmatched junction base count of 3. For CDR1 and CDR2, the germline V gene (reference sequence) lists SEHNR and FQNEAQ. From the cysteine through the phenylalanine, the CDR3 covers 14 amino acids. The entry retains the CDR3 DNA only, 42 bases that are in frame from base 1. Comments on this clone: Its antigen is currently not known. No base-level quality is on record; no much larger clone is a single base apart.

Using the deep immunoSEQ assay, multiplex PCR amplified TCR CDR3 regions from genomic DNA. Extracted genomic DNA from each cell subset was spread evenly across all wells of several immunoSEQ 96-well plates, with each plate serving as a replicate. Each replicate PCR for sorted subsets received 200 ng genomic DNA, equal to about 30,000 T cell genomes. The purified libraries were quantified using a Qubit 3.0 fluorometer, sized with a Bioanalyzer 2100, and then quantified again using the KAPA Library Quantification kit. Every immunoSEQ 96-well plate was sequenced on a separate single-read 150-cycle Illumina NextSeq 550 flow cell. The authors processed their data as follows. Because the immunoSEQ output held only junctional sequences and lacked quality scores, the filtering could not match the filtering applied to full-length reads. Sequences were annotated with PyIR, a Python wrapper for IgBLAST v1.9, using IMGT germline references to assign V/J genes and CDR3. Reads with weak V/J assignments (E-value above 1e-6), missing CDR3, stop codons, out-of-frame junctions, or ambiguous translated residues were removed. A V3J clonotype was defined by an identical inferred V gene, J gene, and CDR3 amino acid sequence. The percentage overlap between two repertoires was calculated by dividing the number of shared unique clonotypes by the size of the smaller repertoire. Three approaches were used to assess repertoire richness: RTK rarefaction, the Chao1 estimator, and Recon v2.1 estimates of unobserved clonotypes. Generation probabilities for all TCRbeta clonotypes obtained by the gDNA method from several donors were computed using OLGA. TCRdb provides this immuneACCESS table in a form limited to in-frame rearrangements. Some clones are lacking; in checked studies, under half of them reflect an unresolved V gene, and why the rest are absent is not known. The D gene and trimming were derived from the DNA, and the V and J assignments and clone size from that table. This sample is represented by 1.6 million or so clones; roughly 98.5% of them were singletons. About 0.34% of the sample is taken by the ten largest.

Donors were healthy HIV-negative adults with no recently reported acute infections or vaccinations. Every donor was a Caucasian adult residing in Nashville, Tennessee, USA. Magnetic negative selection was used to enrich CD4+ T cells, after which naive cells were positively selected on CD45RA and the negative fraction became the memory subset. After blood collection by leukapheresis, PBMCs were isolated using Ficoll-Histopaque density gradient centrifugation and then cryopreserved in the vapor phase of liquid nitrogen. Purity and quantity of every magnetically sorted T cell population were checked by analytical flow cytometry. From each sorted fraction, genomic DNA was isolated and quantified by UV absorbance on a Nanodrop 2000c.

The chain couples TRBV7-9 to TRBJ2-1, with 13 bases in between that match TRBD2. Sequenced input: naive CD4+ T cells sorted from blood. This sample's cell subset or site label indicates: CD45RA+ positively selected. This TCR was sampled from a man aged 25-40 years in good health. The DNA is as follows: TGTGCCAGCAGGGTACTAGCGGGGGGGAATGAGCAGTTCTTC. It codes for CASRVLAGGNEQFF.